The present TCR beta chain was sequenced within a study of early T cells in non-severe SARS-CoV-2 infection. Study summary: Chains were unpaired, as sequencing was done on bulk RNA from unsorted whole blood.

Germline CDR1 SQVTM, CDR2 ANQGSEA. The V end was cut by 7 bases, the J end by 10 bases, with 14 bases between. CDR3 length equals 11 residues. This clonotype occurred many times. Its specificity is not known. Overall study findings and caveats: There was a bias toward anti-spike CD8 responses in VDJdb matching, which missed private and CD4 specificities.

One entry per CDR3 protein, called by TCRdb with MiXCR from the 5' RACE reads. This table holds approximately 50,000 distinct CDR3 sequences, approximately 12% found once. The specimen sequenced was whole blood. The chain couples TRBV29-1 to TRBJ2-1; D may be TRBD1 (6 bases). The TCR comes from an adult who was a healthcare worker with PCR-confirmed SARS-CoV-2 infection or an uninfected control (not recorded which). CDR3 sequence (DNA): TGCAGCGCCGAAGGGGGTTTCGAGCAGTTCTTC. The encoded protein is CSAEGGFEQFF.